Given below is one T cell receptor beta chain in context. This entry belongs to a study of blood T cell repertoires in COVID-19. About the research overall: In each case, the material was cDNA or gDNA derived from T cells, B-cell-depleted T cells, or PBMCs.

The V and J ends lost 5 bases and 7 bases respectively, with 9 bases between them. This CDR3 has 13 residues. Germline lookup yields CDR1 SEHNR and CDR2 FQNEAQ (reference sequence). The data were produced by immunoSEQ multiplex PCR, yet TCRdb's version contains in-frame clones alone and is incomplete. The sample holds hundreds of thousands of clones, roughly 84% seen once. The specimen sequenced was peripheral blood. This clonotype originated in a middle-aged woman with active or convalescent COVID-19. The chain is built from TRBV7-9 and TRBJ1-6; D remains unclear. In DNA form, the CDR3 reads TGTGCCAGCAGCCCCAACGGGAATTCACCCCTCCACTTT. Translated, it gives CASSPNGNSPLHF. The full variable domain, in which reference TRBV7-9 and TRBJ1-6 provide the parts outside the CDR3, is DTGVSQNPRHKITKRGQNVTFRCDPISEHNRLYWYRQTLGQGPEFLTYFQNEAQLEKSRLLSDRFSAERPKGSFSTLEIQRTEQGDSAMYLCASSPNGNSPLHFGNGTRLTVT.